This T cell receptor (beta chain) stems from a study of CD8 T cells in Susac syndrome. It was with random hexamers that about 0.45 to 1 ug RNA was reverse transcribed. One entry per CDR3 protein results from TCRdb running MiXCR on the immunoSEQ multiplex PCR reads. In the table there are around 180,000 distinct CDR3 sequences, approximately 94% of which are singletons. The V and J ends lost 4 bases and 13 bases, in that order; junction bases with no gene match: 6. The length of the CDR3 is 11 residues. CDR1 is SQVTM, CDR2 ANQGSEA, per germline. Sequenced: CD4+ T cells from PBMCs. The V gene is TRBV29-1, the J gene TRBJ2-4; 8 bases fit TRBD1. This sequence originates from a human donor with Susac syndrome. The CDR3 loop is CSVVDRGSQYF. The DNA for the CDR3 is TGCAGCGTTGTAGACAGGGGATCACAGTACTTC.